The entry below gives a single T cell receptor beta chain sequence along with its context. Its cognate antigen is unknown. This CDR3 is built from 14 residues. The J segment lost 7 bases and the V segment lost 5 bases, leaving 5 bases of the junction unmatched. Germline loops: CDR1 SNHLY, CDR2 FYNNEI. The data stem from a study of cytomegalovirus exposure and HLA in healthy donors. Whole-study results and caveats: Rare sequences made up most TCRs, while some public TCRs were found in many donors.

The PCR contained 60 Vbeta and 13 Jbeta primers. The table came from immunoSEQ multiplex PCR; TCRdb's copy has only in-frame clones and leaves some out. The sample holds more than 120,000 clones, roughly 76% seen once. The receptor comes from a woman aged 30 to 39 in good health and CMV-seronegative. The chain carries TRBV2 and TRBJ2-7; 13 bases line up with TRBD2. The specimen was PBMCs. This CDR3 is CASSQLAGGREQYF. The CDR3 DNA sequence: TGTGCCAGCAGTCAACTAGCGGGAGGGCGAGAGCAGTACTTC.